This TCR beta chain was recovered during a study of T cells in tumors after PD-1 blockade. Study findings and constraints: Peripheral recruitment is suggested, as some novel exhausted tumor clones were in pre-treatment blood.

The V gene's germline CDR1 is SGHTA and CDR2 FQGNSA. The CDR3 consists of 16 residues. V shed 6 bases and J 1 base; nucleotides not matched to a gene: 8. As for this clone: Its specificity is not known.

Assay used: immunoSEQ multiplex PCR; TCRdb lists only in-frame clones, some missing. This repertoire shows some 20,000 clones, just under 80% found once; its top ten account for 26%. The chain is built from TRBV7-2 and TRBJ2-5, with TRBD2 matching over 10 bases. This TCR came from a human donor with basal cell carcinoma. The starting material was PBMCs, obtained before anti-PD-1 treatment. CDR3 sequence reads: CASRATSGPVQETQYF. DNA of the CDR3: TGTGCCAGCAGAGCGACTAGCGGGCCCGTCCAAGAGACCCAGTACTTC. Variable domain in full (rest from reference TRBV7-2 and TRBJ2-5): GAGVSQSPSNKVTEKGKDVELRCDPISGHTALYWYRQSLGQGLEFLIYFQGNSAPDKSGLPSDRFSAERTGGSVSTLTIQRTQQEDSAVYLCASRATSGPVQETQYFGPGTRLLVL.